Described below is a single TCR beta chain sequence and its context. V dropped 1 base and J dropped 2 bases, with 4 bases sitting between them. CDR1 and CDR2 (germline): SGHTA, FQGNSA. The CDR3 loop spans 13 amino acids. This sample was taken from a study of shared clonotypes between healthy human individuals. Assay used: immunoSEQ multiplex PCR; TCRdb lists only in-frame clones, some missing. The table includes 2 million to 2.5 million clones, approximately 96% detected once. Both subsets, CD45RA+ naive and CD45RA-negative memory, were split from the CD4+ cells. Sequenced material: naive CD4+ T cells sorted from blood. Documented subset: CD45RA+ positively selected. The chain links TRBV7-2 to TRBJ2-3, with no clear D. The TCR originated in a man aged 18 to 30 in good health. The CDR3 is CASSLVFTDTQYF. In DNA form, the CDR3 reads TGTGCCAGCAGCTTAGTGTTCACAGATACGCAGTATTTT.